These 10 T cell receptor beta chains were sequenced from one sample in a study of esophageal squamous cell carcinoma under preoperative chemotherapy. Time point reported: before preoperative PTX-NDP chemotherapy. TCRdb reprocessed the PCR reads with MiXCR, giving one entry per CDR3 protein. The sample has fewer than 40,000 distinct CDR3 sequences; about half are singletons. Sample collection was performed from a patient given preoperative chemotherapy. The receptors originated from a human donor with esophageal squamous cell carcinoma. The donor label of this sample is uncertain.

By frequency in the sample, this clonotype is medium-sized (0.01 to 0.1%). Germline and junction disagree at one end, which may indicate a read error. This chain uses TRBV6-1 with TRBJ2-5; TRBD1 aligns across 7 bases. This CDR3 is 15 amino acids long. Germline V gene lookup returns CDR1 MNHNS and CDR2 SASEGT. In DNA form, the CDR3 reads TGTGCCAGCAGTGAATTGAATGGACAGGAAGATACCCAGTACTTC. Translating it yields CASSELNGQEDTQYF.

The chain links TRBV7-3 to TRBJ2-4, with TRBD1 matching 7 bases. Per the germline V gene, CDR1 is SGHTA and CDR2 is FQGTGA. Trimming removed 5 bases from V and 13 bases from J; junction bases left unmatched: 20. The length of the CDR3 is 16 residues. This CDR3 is CASSVQRGRGTDTQYF. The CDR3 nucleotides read TGTGCCAGCAGCGTACAGAGGGGGAGAGGGACAGATACGCAGTACTTC.

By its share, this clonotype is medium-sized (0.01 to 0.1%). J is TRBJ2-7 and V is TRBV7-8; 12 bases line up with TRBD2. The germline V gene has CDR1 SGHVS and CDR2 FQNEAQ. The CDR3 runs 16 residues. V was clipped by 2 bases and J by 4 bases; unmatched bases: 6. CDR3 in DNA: TGTGCCAGCAGCTTAAACTTCGGGACTAGCGGGTACGAGCAGTACTTC. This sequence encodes CASSLNFGTSGYEQYF.

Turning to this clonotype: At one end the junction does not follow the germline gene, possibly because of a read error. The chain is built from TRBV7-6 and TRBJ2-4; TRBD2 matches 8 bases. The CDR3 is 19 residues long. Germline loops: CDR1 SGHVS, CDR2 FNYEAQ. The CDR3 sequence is CASGLCAGLGGGAKDIQYF. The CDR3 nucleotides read TGTGCCAGCGGCTTGTGTGCGGGGCTCGGGGGGGGAGCCAAAGACATCCAGTACTTC.

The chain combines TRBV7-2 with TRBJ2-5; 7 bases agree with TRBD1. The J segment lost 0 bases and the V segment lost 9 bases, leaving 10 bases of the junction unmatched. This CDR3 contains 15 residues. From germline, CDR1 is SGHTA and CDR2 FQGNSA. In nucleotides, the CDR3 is TGTGCCAGGGGGTTAGGGGGCGGTGACCAAGAGACCCAGTACTTC. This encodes CARGLGGGDQETQYF.

The CDR3 sequence is CAGLARRAKKTQYF. The CDR3 region has the DNA TGTGCCGGTCTCGCGCGCCGTGCCAAAAAGACCCAGTACTTC. The chain uses TRBV12-3 or TRBV12-4 and TRBJ2-5; D gene uncertain. The CDR3 consists of 14 residues. The germline V and J ends were trimmed by 11 bases and 6 bases, with 22 bases remaining between them.

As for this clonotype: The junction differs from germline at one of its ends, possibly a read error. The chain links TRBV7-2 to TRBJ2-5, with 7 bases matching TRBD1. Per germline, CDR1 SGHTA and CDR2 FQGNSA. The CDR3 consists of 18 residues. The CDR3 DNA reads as TGTGCCAGCAGCTATAGGGGGCGGGCGGCCCGTGCCCAAAAGACCCAGTACTTC. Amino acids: CASSYRGRAARAQKTQYF.

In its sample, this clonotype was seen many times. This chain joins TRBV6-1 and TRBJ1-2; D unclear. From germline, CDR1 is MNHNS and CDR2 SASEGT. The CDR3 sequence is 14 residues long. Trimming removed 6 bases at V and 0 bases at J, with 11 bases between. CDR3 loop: CASSPPPSNYGYTF. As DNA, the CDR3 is TGTGCCAGCAGCCCGCCGCCGTCTAACTATGGCTACACCTTC.

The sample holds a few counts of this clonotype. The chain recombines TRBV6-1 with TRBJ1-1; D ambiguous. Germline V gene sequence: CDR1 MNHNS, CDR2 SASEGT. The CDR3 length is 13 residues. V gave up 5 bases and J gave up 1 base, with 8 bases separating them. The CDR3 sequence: CASSPAGNTEAFF. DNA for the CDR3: TGTGCCAGCAGTCCAGCTGGGAACACTGAAGCTTTCTTT.

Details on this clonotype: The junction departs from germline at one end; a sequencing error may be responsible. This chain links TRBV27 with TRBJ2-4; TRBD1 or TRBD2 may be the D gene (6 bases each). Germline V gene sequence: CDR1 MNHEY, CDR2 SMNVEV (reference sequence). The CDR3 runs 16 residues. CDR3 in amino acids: CACAGLGGGAKDIQYF. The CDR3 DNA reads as TGTGCCTGCGCGGGGCTCGGGGGCGGTGCCAAAGACATCCAGTACTTC.